This T cell receptor (beta chain) was retrieved from a study of radiotherapy plus CTLA-4 blockade in lung cancer. On the study more broadly: Patients showed objective responses in roughly 19% of cases and disease control in roughly 31%. General study findings and limits: Expansion in blood of tumor-derived TCR clones was seen after radiotherapy plus ipilimumab.

The method was immunoSEQ multiplex PCR; TCRdb's version includes in-frame clones alone and lacks a portion of them. The profile shows tens of thousands of clones, around 84% of them singletons. Germline CDR1 MNHNS, CDR2 SASEGT. J lost 4 bases, V lost 5 bases, and 5 bases had no gene match. CDR3 size: 15 residues. To note about this clone: What it binds is unknown.

The sample consisted of peripheral blood, taken from a patient treated with radiotherapy plus ipilimumab. The sequence was obtained from a human donor with non-small cell lung cancer that progressed on radiotherapy plus ipilimumab. V usage is TRBV6-1 and J usage is TRBJ2-1; 10 bases are shared with TRBD2. The CDR3 sequence: CASSPGLAHYNEQFF. CDR3 sequence (DNA): TGTGCCAGCAGTCCGGGACTAGCGCATTACAATGAGCAGTTCTTC.